The T cell receptor (beta chain) described here comes from a study of CD8 T cells in ankylosing spondylitis. Study-level results: Ankylosing spondylitis blood appeared to be characterized by a TCR beta motif of roughly eight highly homologous variants.

Comment on this clonotype: Its target is not known.

TCRdb fed the 5' RACE reads into MiXCR, producing one record per CDR3 protein. The table has about 310,000 distinct CDR3 sequences, less than 25% seen once; the top ten hold 3.5% to 4.5%. Germline loops: CDR1 LGHDT, CDR2 YNNKEL (reference sequence). This CDR3 has 15 residues. Losses at the gene ends were 0 bases for V and 1 base for J; bases not matched to a gene: 3. This sequence was found in a female donor with ankylosing spondylitis or in good health (not recorded which). Sequencing used blood, either unsorted or a sorted T cell fraction (not recorded which). V gene TRBV3-1 combines with J gene TRBJ2-7, with 7 bases identical to TRBD2. The CDR3 loop is CASSQDSGLSYEQYF. The DNA of the CDR3 is TGTGCCAGCAGCCAAGATTCGGGACTATCCTACGAGCAGTACTTC.